This T cell receptor (beta chain) originates from a study of cytomegalovirus exposure and HLA in healthy donors. This CDR3 region has 14 residues. Deletions cut 5 bases from V and 5 bases from J, with 15 bases between. Germline V CDR1 and CDR2: SEHNR, FQNEAQ (reference sequence). Primers for the PCR totalled 60 Vbeta and 13 Jbeta. The protocol was immunoSEQ multiplex PCR, while the TCRdb copy is restricted to in-frame clones and leaves out a portion. Among 140,000 or so clones listed, about 70% were seen once. The clonotype originates from a man aged 55 to 70 in good health and CMV-seronegative. The chain combines TRBV7-9 with TRBJ1-1, with D hard to call. The sample was PBMCs. The CDR3 DNA is TGTGCCAGCAGCCCCGGACCCACGGGAACTGAAGCTTTCTTT. Residues: CASSPGPTGTEAFF. Full variable domain (outside the CDR3, taken from reference TRBV7-9 and TRBJ1-1): DTGVSQNPRHKITKRGQNVTFRCDPISEHNRLYWYRQTLGQGPEFLTYFQNEAQLEKSRLLSDRFSAERPKGSFSTLEIQRTEQGDSAMYLCASSPGPTGTEAFFGQGTRLTVV.